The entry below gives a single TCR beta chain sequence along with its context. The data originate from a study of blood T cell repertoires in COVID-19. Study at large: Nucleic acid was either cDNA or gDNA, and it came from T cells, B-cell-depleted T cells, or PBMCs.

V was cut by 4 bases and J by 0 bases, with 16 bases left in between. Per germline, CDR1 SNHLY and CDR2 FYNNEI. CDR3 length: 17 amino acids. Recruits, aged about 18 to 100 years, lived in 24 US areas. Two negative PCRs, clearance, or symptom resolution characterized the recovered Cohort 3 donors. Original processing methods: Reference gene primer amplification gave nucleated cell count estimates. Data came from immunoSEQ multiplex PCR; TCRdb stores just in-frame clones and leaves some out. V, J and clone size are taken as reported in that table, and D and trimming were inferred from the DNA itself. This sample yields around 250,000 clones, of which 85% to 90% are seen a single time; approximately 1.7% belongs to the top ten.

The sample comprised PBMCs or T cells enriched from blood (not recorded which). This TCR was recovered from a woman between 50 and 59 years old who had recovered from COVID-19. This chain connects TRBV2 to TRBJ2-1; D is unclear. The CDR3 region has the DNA TGTGCCAGCAGTGTAGTGGCCGGATGGAGCTCCTACAATGAGCAGTTCTTC. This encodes CASSVVAGWSSYNEQFF. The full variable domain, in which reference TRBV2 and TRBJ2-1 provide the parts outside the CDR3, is EPEVTQTPSHQVTQMGQEVILRCVPISNHLYFYWYRQILGQKVEFLVSFYNNEISEKSEIFDDQFSVERPDGSNFTLKIRSTKLEDSAMYFCASSVVAGWSSYNEQFFGPGTRLTVL.